This TCR beta chain was recorded in a study of OX40 agonist ivuxolimab in advanced cancers. The repertoire was sequenced with immunoSEQ multiplex PCR; TCRdb's copy has only in-frame clones and lacks some. The sample includes around 48,000 clones, 60% to 80% of them seen just once. This clone came up once. The CDR3 contains 15 residues. Germline V CDR1 and CDR2: MNHNS, SASEGT. V was cut by 4 bases and J by 1 base, with 11 bases left in between. Here the sequenced sample was CD4+ or CD8+ T cells sorted from blood, taken in a trial of the OX40 agonist ivuxolimab. This TCR was sampled from an adult with an advanced solid tumor such as melanoma, head and neck, liver or kidney cancer. J is TRBJ1-5 and V is TRBV6-1, with D possibly matching TRBD1 (6 bases). The CDR3 reads CASSVFGQSNQPQHF. The CDR3 bases are TGTGCCAGCAGTGTCTTCGGACAGAGCAATCAGCCCCAGCATTTT.